One sample yielded the 10 T cell receptor beta chains listed below, sequenced in a study of T-cell reconstitution after alpha-beta-depleted transplantation in children. TCRbeta library construction was performed incorporating unique molecular identifiers. One entry per CDR3 protein results from TCRdb running MiXCR on the PCR reads. This sample has 250,000 to 300,000 distinct CDR3 sequences; 11% occur once, and the top ten carry around 22%. The material sequenced was peripheral blood, taken 180 days after TCRalphabeta/CD19-depleted stem cell transplant. Receptors originate from a male patient aged 2 to 9 who had a stem cell transplant for chronic granulomatous disease, so the T cells may come from the graft donor.

This clonotype was seen a few times. The V and J genes are TRBV6-2 or TRBV6-3 and TRBJ1-1; unclear D gene. With 7 bases removed from V and 0 bases from J, the gap between germline ends came to 12 bases. The CDR3 extends over 14 amino acids. Germline CDR1 and CDR2: MNHEY and SVGEGT. CDR3 sequence: CASNIRDMNTEAFF. The CDR3 coding sequence is TGTGCCAGCAACATCCGGGATATGAACACTGAAGCTTTCTTT.

The CDR3 reads CASSHRTGTGNLGNQPQHF. The CDR3, as DNA: TGTGCCAGCAGCCATAGGACTGGGACAGGGAATCTAGGCAATCAGCCCCAGCATTTT. The gene calls are TRBV4-2 and TRBJ1-5; 9 nucleotides agree with TRBD1. The CDR3 has 19 amino acids. Per germline, CDR1 LGHNA and CDR2 YNFKEQ. V dropped 3 bases and J dropped 2; count of bases not matched to a gene: 14.

This clonotype was detected ten times or more. The chain combines TRBV9 with TRBJ1-5; 9 bases are shared with TRBD1. With V trimmed by 3 bases and J by 6 bases, 7 bases remained unmatched. The CDR3 contains 15 residues. Germline V gene lookup returns CDR1 SGDLS and CDR2 YYNGEE. CDR3 DNA sequence: TGTGCCAGCAGCGAGGGACAGGGTATGGGTCAGCCCCAGCATTTT. It yields the protein CASSEGQGMGQPQHF. Supplemented by reference TRBV9 and TRBJ1-5, the full variable domain reads DSGVTQTPKHLITATGQRVTLRCSPRSGDLSVYWYQQSLDQGLQFLIQYYNGEERAKGNILERFSAQQFPDLHSELNLSSLELGDSALYFCASSEGQGMGQPQHFGDGTRLSIL.

The table lists this clonotype with many counts. The chain carries TRBV2 and TRBJ2-1; TRBD2 matches at 9 bases. Germline V gene sequence: CDR1 SNHLY, CDR2 FYNNEI. V lost 7 bases, J lost 2 bases, and 3 bases stayed unmatched. The CDR3 loop spans 14 amino acids. Here the CDR3 reads CASNPSGAYNEQFF. The CDR3 nucleotides are TGTGCCAGCAATCCTAGCGGGGCCTACAATGAGCAGTTCTTC.

This clonotype has a count of ten or more. This chain uses TRBV18 with TRBJ2-5; D not certain. This CDR3 comprises 15 residues. Trimming left V 1 base short and J 0 bases short, with 9 bases between. Germline lookup yields CDR1 KGHSH and CDR2 LQKENI. CDR3 DNA: TGTGCCAGCTCACCACGAACAGCGAACCAAGAGACCCAGTACTTC. Its protein product is CASSPRTANQETQYF.

This clonotype was found many times. The J gene is TRBJ2-4, the V gene TRBV7-8, with 10 bases matching TRBD1. The germline CDR1 and CDR2 sequences are SGHVS and FQNEAQ. Trimming cost V 2 bases and J 0 bases; bases outside gene matches: 13. This CDR3 has 20 amino acids. The CDR3 sequence: CASSLFRGQGSPLAKNIQYF. The DNA for the CDR3 is TGTGCCAGCAGCTTATTTAGGGGACAGGGGTCTCCTTTAGCCAAAAACATTCAGTACTTC.

This clonotype was counted at least ten times. At one of its ends the junction is not consistent with the germline gene, which may arise from a read error. The CDR3 protein is CASSLGTYEQYF. DNA for the CDR3: TGTGCCAGCAGCCTGGGCACCTACGAGCAGTACTTC. This chain joins TRBV5-1 and TRBJ2-7; D gene ambiguous. Germline V lookup: CDR1 SGHRS, CDR2 YFSETQ. The CDR3 runs to 12 residues.

This sequence joins TRBV20-1 and TRBJ2-3; 9 positions match TRBD2. The CDR3 is 14 amino acids. V trimming: 1 base; J trimming: 5 bases; junction bases outside the gene matches: 4. Germline V CDR1 and CDR2: DFQATT, SNEGSKA (reference sequence). The CDR3 is CSARVAGAVDTQYF. Written as DNA, the CDR3 is TGCAGTGCTAGAGTAGCGGGAGCGGTAGATACGCAGTATTTT.

In its sample, this clonotype was seen many times. The chain couples TRBV10-2 to TRBJ2-7; weak D call: TRBD1 (6 bases). The V end lost 0 bases, the J end lost 0 bases, and 15 bases lay between the germline ends. The germline CDR1 and CDR2 sequences are WSHSY and SAAADI. The CDR3 runs 17 residues. The CDR3 DNA follows: TGCGCCAGCAGTGAGTCCCAGGGGTTGCCGTCCTCCTACGAGCAGTACTTC. Residues: CASSESQGLPSSYEQYF.

The table lists this clonotype with many counts. V is TRBV12-3 or TRBV12-4 and J is TRBJ2-1; the D is unclear. Trimming removed 2 bases at V and 9 bases at J, with 8 bases between. The CDR3 runs to 12 residues. The CDR3 here is CASSLTLGEQFF. In nucleotides, the CDR3 is TGTGCCAGCAGTTTAACCCTGGGTGAGCAGTTCTTC.